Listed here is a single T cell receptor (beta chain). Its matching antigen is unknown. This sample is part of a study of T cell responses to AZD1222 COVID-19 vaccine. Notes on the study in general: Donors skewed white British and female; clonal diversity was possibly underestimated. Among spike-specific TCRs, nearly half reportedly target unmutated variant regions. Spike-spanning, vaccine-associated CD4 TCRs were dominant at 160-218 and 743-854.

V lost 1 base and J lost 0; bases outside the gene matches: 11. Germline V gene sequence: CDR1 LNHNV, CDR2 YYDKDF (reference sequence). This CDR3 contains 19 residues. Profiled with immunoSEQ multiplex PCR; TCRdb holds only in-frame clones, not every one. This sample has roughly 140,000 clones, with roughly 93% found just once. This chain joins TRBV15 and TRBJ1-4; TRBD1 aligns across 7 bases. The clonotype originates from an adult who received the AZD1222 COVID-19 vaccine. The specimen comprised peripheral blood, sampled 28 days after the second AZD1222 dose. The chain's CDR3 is CATSRVPGQLLTTNEKLFF. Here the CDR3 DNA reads TGTGCCACCAGCAGAGTTCCGGGACAGTTACTTACAACTAATGAAAAACTGTTTTTT.